This section outlines one T cell receptor beta chain sequence together with its context. The junction departs from germline at one end; a sequencing error may be responsible. cDNA specific to TCR beta was made from 500 ng of total RNA, with a constant-region primer employed for priming. Generation of the TCR beta libraries relied on three nested multiplex PCR rounds using slightly modified ARM-PCR. The opening two PCR rounds, around 9 cycles each, paired TRBV1-TRBV30 forward primers with a C-beta reverse primer. TCRdb ran MiXCR on the multiplex PCR reads and lists one entry per CDR3 protein. The sample lists 70,000 to 95,000 distinct CDR3 sequences, roughly three quarters occurring once. Germline CDR1 reads SQVTM; CDR2 reads ANQGSEA. This CDR3 comprises 17 residues. This record belongs to a study of tumor-infiltrating lymphocytes in primary liver carcinoma. Co-extracting RNA and DNA was done with 20-30 mg of unsorted bulk tissue as input.

The clonotype comes from a man aged 35 to 55 with primary liver carcinoma and hepatitis B virus infection. The V call is TRBV29-1, the J call TRBJ2-2; 12 nucleotides match TRBD2. The sequencing input was liver tumor tissue from sampling region 4. Indicated subset: tumor region T4, right-lateral pole. The CDR3 loop reads CSVLAGGPAVYTGELFF. CDR3 coding DNA: TGCAGTGTTCTAGCGGGAGGGCCCGCTGTGTACACCGGGGAGCTCTTTTTT.